This T cell receptor beta chain was identified during a study of OX40 agonist ivuxolimab in advanced cancers. This table comes from immunoSEQ multiplex PCR, and its TCRdb copy is limited to in-frame clones, with some not included. This sample yields under 85,000 clones, of which 90% to 95% are seen a single time; about 0.31% belongs to the top ten. The clonotype was recovered from an adult with an advanced solid tumor such as melanoma, head and neck, liver or kidney cancer. Sequencing used CD4+ or CD8+ T cells sorted from blood, obtained in a trial of the OX40 agonist ivuxolimab.

The CDR3 DNA is TGTGCCACCACGCCCCGCTCTGGAAACACCATATATTTT. Protein product: CATTPRSGNTIYF. V gene TRBV15 combines with J gene TRBJ1-3; D not certain. Trimming removed 7 bases at V and 0 bases at J, with 7 bases between. Germline values: CDR1 LNHNV, CDR2 YYDKDF (reference sequence). The CDR3 spans 13 residues.